These T cell receptor beta chains were read from a single sample in a study of blood T cell repertoires in COVID-19. TCRdb's copy holds only in-frame clones and misses some; the assay was immunoSEQ multiplex PCR. The sample consists of fewer than 400,000 clones, roughly 85% of them appearing once. Sequencing used peripheral blood. All receptors derive from a young woman with acute or convalescent COVID-19. Each CDR3 is given without its conserved first and last residue. Fields, in order: J gene, V gene, CDR3 protein.

>TRBJ2-5|TRBV5-6
ASSLRLAGGETQY
>TRBJ2-7|TRBV4-2
ASSQRAGSYEQY
>TRBJ1-5|TRBV15
ATSTGVSNQPQH
>TRBJ1-4|TRBV12-2
ASPSTGLREKLF
>TRBJ1-3|TRBV7-9
AGEPGSGNTIY
>TRBJ1-1|TRBV6-5
ASSYTDLNTEAF
>TRBJ1-1|TRBV10-3
AISEAGGTGTEAF
>TRBJ2-2|TRBV5-4
ASSSGTYTGELF
>TRBJ1-5|TRBV5-1
ASSAGAPGRNQPQH
>TRBJ1-2|TRBV6-6
ASSPTGPANYGYT
>TRBJ2-7|TRBV30
AWSGLLSSYEQY
>TRBJ2-5|TRBV9
ASSVARGLAGGETQY
>TRBJ2-3|TRBV30
AWSVLASGYTDTQY
>TRBJ2-1|TRBV27
ASSFRGTGGSSNEQF
>TRBJ1-1|TRBV27
ASSLAGTVNTEAF
>TRBJ1-2|TRBV9
ASSASRGNYGYT
>TRBJ1-4|TRBV6-1
ASSEGDRLNEKLF
>TRBJ2-7|TRBV6-6
ASRHDRGLSYEQY
>TRBJ2-3|TRBV3-1/TRBV3-2
ASTSVGASTDTQY
>TRBJ1-1|TRBV6-5
ASSYERGLSTEAF
>TRBJ1-1|TRBV7-9
ASSPVPGQGANTEAF
>TRBJ2-3|TRBV9
ASSAGQSSTDTQY
>TRBJ2-3|TRBV7-2
ASSLASLRGDTQY
>TRBJ2-2|TRBV27
ASSFVPSGGFGGELF
>TRBJ1-5|TRBV2
ASGQSLNQPQH
>TRBJ2-1|TRBV7-9
ASSRTSGSYNEQF
>TRBJ1-4|TRBV24-1
ATSDYRDRETNEKLF
>TRBJ2-7|TRBV7-2
ASSRRDRVDEQY
>TRBJ2-7|TRBV2
ASKIFTYEQY
>TRBJ2-3|TRBV6-1
ASSDFKRAPLTDTQY
>TRBJ2-1|TRBV6-5
ASTSRSTDYNEQF
>TRBJ2-5|TRBV28
ASRYGPGVKTQY
>TRBJ1-2|TRBV7-2
ASSLGAQTYGYT
>TRBJ2-7|TRBV9
ASRETGGEQY
>TRBJ1-5|TRBV19
ASNQYLSQPQH
>TRBJ1-2|TRBV19
ASSISRQGSRGYT
>TRBJ1-2|TRBV4-2
ASSQVAENYGYT
>TRBJ2-5|TRBV2
ASSVSVQETQY
>TRBJ1-3|TRBV5-1
ASRAGSSSRGNTIY
>TRBJ1-5|TRBV6-1
ASSERGGVGNQPQH
>TRBJ2-2|TRBV4-1
ASSQASGSIDGELF
>TRBJ1-6|TRBV5-4
ASRNSYNSPLH
>TRBJ1-5|TRBV6-5
ASRNRQGNQPQH
>TRBJ2-5|TRBV24-1
ATSDPRLAAQETQY
>TRBJ1-2|TRBV24-1
ATSDPLYGYT
>TRBJ1-3|TRBV7-9
ASSTRQYSGNTIY
>TRBJ1-2|TRBV2
ASSGSYGYT
>TRBJ1-6|TRBV7-9
ASSFGQARENSPLH
>TRBJ1-1|TRBV14
ASSQAPVGSGNTEAF
>TRBJ1-1|TRBV4-1
ASSQRGQGETEAF
>TRBJ2-7|TRBV14
ASTAGLAGIYEQY
>TRBJ2-1|TRBV6-1
ASSEAGSSNEQF
>TRBJ1-4|TRBV12-3/TRBV12-4
ASRITGNEKLF
>TRBJ2-7|TRBV9
ASSGDRGPYEQY
>TRBJ1-5|TRBV6-5
ASRKTGTYQPQH
>TRBJ1-4|TRBV7-9
ASSPIRARTYEKLF
>TRBJ2-5|TRBV5-1
ASRWDSHQETQY
>TRBJ2-2|TRBV9
ASSAPVTSGSGELF
>TRBJ2-1|TRBV3-1/TRBV3-2
ASSQELATNNEQF